The 27 T cell receptor beta chains given below trace back to one sample, sequenced in a study of T cell repertoires in urothelial bladder cancer. The assay was immunoSEQ multiplex PCR, and TCRdb's table has in-frame clones only and misses some. Among around 2,500 clones, around 72% were seen once, and the ten largest hold roughly 15%. The sequenced material came from bladder tissue. The receptors stem from a human donor with a benign inflammatory bladder lesion.

The V gene is TRBV10-1, the J gene TRBJ2-3; 11 nucleotides line up with TRBD2. Germline CDR1 WNHNN, CDR2 SYGVQD (reference sequence). This CDR3 contains 15 residues. Trimming cost V 5 bases and J 4 bases; bases outside gene matches: 5. The CDR3 DNA is TGCGCCAGCAGTACCGGGACTAGCGGCCCAGATACGCAGTATTTT. Amino acids: CASSTGTSGPDTQYF.

The chain employs TRBV30 and TRBJ1-1; TRBD1 is a possible D gene (6 bases). Trimming shortened V by 0 bases and J by 11 bases, and 19 bases separated the two germline ends. Germline CDR1 and CDR2: GTSNPN and SVGIG (reference sequence). The CDR3 runs 14 residues. This chain's CDR3 is CAWSVLAGAREAFF. CDR3 DNA: TGTGCCTGGAGTGTACTGGCAGGGGCGAGGGAGGCTTTCTTT.

The gene calls are TRBV18 and TRBJ2-5, with no clear D. The length of the CDR3 is 15 residues. V lost 1 base and J lost 2, with 11 bases in between. Germline CDR1 is KGHSH and CDR2 is LQKENI. CDR3 loop: CASSPLHTPQETQYF. The CDR3 DNA reads TGTGCCAGCTCACCACTTCACACGCCACAAGAGACCCAGTACTTC.

This clone has only a few counts. The rearrangement joins TRBV11-3 to TRBJ2-2, with 8 bases identical to TRBD1. Trimming cost V 4 bases and J 4 bases; bases outside gene matches: 5. This CDR3 has 15 residues. Germline V gene data show CDR1 as SGHNT and CDR2 as YENEEA. The CDR3 here is CASSSRTGPTGELFF. Here the CDR3 DNA reads TGTGCCAGCAGCTCCCGGACAGGGCCCACCGGGGAGCTGTTTTTT. The full variable domain, rest sourced from reference TRBV11-3 and TRBJ2-2, is EAGVVQSPRYKIIEKKQPVAFWCNPISGHNTLYWYLQNLGQGPELLIRYENEEAVDDSQLPKDRFSAERLKGVDSTLKIQPAELGDSAVYLCASSSRTGPTGELFFGEGSRLTVL.

This chain connects TRBV6-6 to TRBJ2-1, with D unclear. This CDR3 comprises 13 residues. V gave up 5 bases and J gave up 10 bases, with 15 bases separating them. CDR1 is MNHNY and CDR2 is SVGAGI in the germline V gene (reference sequence). For the CDR3, the DNA is TGTGCCAGCAGTCCTCCGGCAAGGGCCGAGCAGTTCTTC. It specifies CASSPPARAEQFF.

The chain employs TRBV6-1 and TRBJ1-2; D is perhaps TRBD1 (5 bases). Trimming pared 8 bases from V and 6 bases from J, leaving 16 bases between. The germline V gene encodes CDR1 MNHNS and CDR2 SASEGT. The CDR3 is 13 residues long. The CDR3 loop is CASGAGEWDGYTF. CDR3 nucleotides: TGTGCCAGCGGGGCAGGCGAGTGGGATGGCTACACCTTC.

This chain uses TRBV7-9 with TRBJ2-6, with 7 bases matching TRBD1. The germline CDR1 and CDR2 sequences are SEHNR and FQNEAQ (reference sequence). This CDR3 is built from 19 residues. Trimming took 2 bases from V and 1 from J; bases not matched to a gene: 11. The CDR3 region has the DNA TGTGCCAGCAGCTTAAATGACAGGGCGAGAGGATCTGGGGCCAACGTCCTGACTTTC. Translating gives CASSLNDRARGSGANVLTF.

The chain employs TRBV7-2 and TRBJ2-2; TRBD2 might be the D (5 bases). In germline, CDR1 is SGHTA, CDR2 FQGNSA. Trimming removed 3 bases from V and 0 bases from J, with 8 bases in between. The CDR3 is made up of 15 amino acids. CDR3 coding DNA: TGTGCCAGCAGCTTGTCGGGAACGAACACCGGGGAGCTGTTTTTT. Residues: CASSLSGTNTGELFF.

This clone has more than one count but fewer than ten. The gene calls are TRBV5-1 and TRBJ1-1; 8 nucleotides match TRBD1. J gave up 1 base and V 4 bases, and 3 bases lay outside the gene matches. Germline values: CDR1 SGHRS, CDR2 YFSETQ. This CDR3 comprises 14 residues. As DNA, the CDR3 is TGCGCCAGCAGCGCAGGGACAGGGAACACTGAAGCTTTCTTT. It encodes CASSAGTGNTEAFF. The variable domain in full, with the rest retrieved from reference TRBV5-1 and TRBJ1-1, is KAGVTQTPRYLIKTRGQQVTLSCSPISGHRSVSWYQQTPGQGLQFLFEYFSETQRNKGNFPGRFSGRQFSNSRSEMNVSTLELGDSALYLCASSAGTGNTEAFFGQGTRLTVV.

V is TRBV6-5 and J is TRBJ1-1, with 8 bases identical to TRBD1. Germline CDR1 reads MNHEY; CDR2 reads SVGAGI. With 2 bases clipped from V and 4 bases from J, the junction kept 3 bases outside the gene matches. CDR3 length: 14 amino acids. The CDR3 region has the DNA TGTGCCAGCAGTTACCGACAGGGGATCACTGAAGCTTTCTTT. This gives the protein CASSYRQGITEAFF.

The chain uses TRBV10-3 and TRBJ2-4; no firm D call. Germline V gives CDR1 ENHRY, CDR2 SYGVKD. The CDR3 runs 16 residues. V lost 3 bases and J lost 1, with 13 bases in between. DNA for the CDR3: TGTGCCATCAGTGATAGGAACCTGGGGGCCAAAAACATTCAGTACTTC. This encodes CAISDRNLGAKNIQYF.

The J gene is TRBJ1-5, the V gene TRBV2; TRBD1 matches 11 bases. The CDR3 length is 14 residues. CDR1 is SNHLY, CDR2 FYNNEI, per germline. The ends lost 8 bases at V and 1 base at J; junction bases unmatched: 1. The DNA for the CDR3 is TGTGCCAGCGGGGACAGGGGGAGCAATCAGCCCCAGCATTTT. It translates to CASGDRGSNQPQHF.

This clone was seen once. This chain joins TRBV5-4 and TRBJ2-7, with 12 bases lining up with TRBD2. The CDR3 extends over 15 amino acids. Germline lookup yields CDR1 SGHNT and CDR2 YYREEE (reference sequence). Trimming took 4 bases from V and 1 from J; bases not matched to a gene: 3. CDR3 in amino acids: CASSQLAGGSYEQYV. The CDR3, as DNA: TGTGCCAGCAGCCAGCTAGCGGGAGGGTCCTACGAGCAGTACGTC.

The genes are TRBV10-3 and TRBJ1-1, with TRBD1 identical over 8 bases. Germline CDR1 is ENHRY and CDR2 is SYGVKD. The CDR3 contains 14 residues. V shed 6 bases, J shed 6 bases, and the junction held 9 bases outside the gene matches. CDR3 sequence (DNA): TGTGCCATCAGGACAGGGGAGCGGAATTCTGAAGCTTTCTTT. It yields the protein CAIRTGERNSEAFF.

This chain uses TRBV28 with TRBJ2-5, with 9 positions matching TRBD2. This CDR3 comprises 19 residues. CDR1 is MDHEN and CDR2 is SYDVKM in the germline V gene. V lost 1 base and J lost 0; bases outside the gene matches: 12. In DNA form, the CDR3 reads TGTGCCAGCAGTTTATTGTCTGGGGGCGCTAGCGGGAACCAAGAGACCCAGTACTTC. Translation: CASSLLSGGASGNQETQYF.

V usage is TRBV2 and J usage is TRBJ1-5, with unresolved D. The CDR3 runs to 14 residues. V shed 3 bases and J shed 4 bases, with 10 bases lying between them. CDR1 is SNHLY and CDR2 is FYNNEI in the germline V gene. The CDR3 protein is CASSEESGNQPQHF. Written as DNA, the CDR3 is TGTGCCAGCAGTGAGGAGTCTGGGAATCAGCCCCAGCATTTT.

This rearrangement joins TRBV19 to TRBJ2-2; TRBD2 might be the D (6 bases). CDR3 length equals 16 residues. Between the trimmed V and J ends, which lost 2 bases and 5 bases, there was a span of 15 bases. The germline CDR1 and CDR2 sequences are LNHDA and SQIVND (reference sequence). The CDR3: CASSITVTSRTGELFF. The CDR3 region has the DNA TGTGCCAGTAGTATAACGGTGACTAGTCGGACCGGGGAGCTGTTTTTT. Using reference TRBV19 and TRBJ2-2 for the parts outside the CDR3, the full variable domain is DGGITQSPKYLFRKEGQNVTLSCEQNLNHDAMYWYRQDPGQGLRLIYYSQIVNDFQKGDIAEGYSVSREKKESFPLTVTSAQKNPTAFYLCASSITVTSRTGELFFGEGSRLTVL.

The chain uses TRBV5-4 and TRBJ2-7, with 9 bases fitting TRBD2. V lost 5 bases and J lost 9; bases outside the gene matches: 18. CDR3 size: 16 residues. CDR1 and CDR2 (germline): SGHNT, YYREEE (reference sequence). The CDR3 loop reads CASRYGLALETGGQYV. CDR3 DNA: TGTGCCAGCAGATATGGACTAGCGTTGGAAACTGGGGGGCAGTACGTC.

V and J are TRBV21-1 and TRBJ1-3; no DNA check was done on the table's D call, TRBD1. TRBV21-1 is described as a pseudogene. The CDR3 is made up of 16 amino acids. DNA for the CDR3: TGTGCCAGCAGACGACAGGGGTTAGCAGGTGGAAACACCATATATTTT. Residues: CASRRQGLAGGNTIYF.

The chain recombines TRBV15 with TRBJ1-5; unclear D gene. There are 15 residues in the CDR3. V gave up 5 bases and J gave up 0 bases, with 11 bases separating them. Germline V gene sequence: CDR1 LNHNV, CDR2 YYDKDF (reference sequence). CDR3: CATSLRLISNQPQHF. The CDR3, as DNA: TGTGCCACCAGCTTGCGCCTCATTAGCAATCAGCCCCAGCATTTT.

J is TRBJ2-1 and V is TRBV30; the D is unclear. Germline values: CDR1 GTSNPN, CDR2 SVGIG (reference sequence). Deletions cut 3 bases from V and 3 bases from J, with 12 bases between. This CDR3 region has 14 residues. This CDR3 is CAWRADANYNEQFF. As DNA, the CDR3 is TGTGCCTGGAGGGCAGATGCGAACTACAATGAGCAGTTCTTC. The entire variable domain, with the rest obtained from reference TRBV30 and TRBJ2-1, is as follows: SQTIHQWPATLVQPVGSPLSLECTVEGTSNPNLYWYRQAAGRGLQLLFYSVGIGQISSEVPQNLSASRPQDRQFILSSKKLLLSDSGFYLCAWRADANYNEQFFGPGTRLTVL.

The chain recombines TRBV6-6 with TRBJ2-5; TRBD2 is a possible D gene (5 bases). CDR1 and CDR2 (germline): MNHNY, SVGAGI (reference sequence). The CDR3 sequence is 14 residues long. Between the trimmed V and J ends, which lost 8 bases and 1 base, there was a span of 14 bases. Written as DNA, the CDR3 is TGTGCCAGCGAACGATCCCGGGGCCAAGAGACCCAGTACTTC. The encoded protein is CASERSRGQETQYF.

Within the sample, this clone is large. The chain has TRBV5-4 and TRBJ1-2; TRBD1 matches 8 bases. Germline assignment: CDR1 SGHNT and CDR2 YYREEE (reference sequence). CDR3 length equals 14 residues. The trim removed 3 bases at V and 6 bases at J, leaving 7 bases unmatched. The CDR3 is CASSSLDRADGYTF. In DNA, the CDR3 is TGTGCCAGCAGCTCTCTGGACAGGGCGGATGGCTACACCTTC. The full variable domain, with the rest looked up from reference TRBV5-4 and TRBJ1-2, is ETGVTQSPTHLIKTRGQQVTLRCSSQSGHNTVSWYQQALGQGPQFIFQYYREEENGRGNFPPRFSGLQFPNYSSELNVNALELDDSALYLCASSSLDRADGYTFGSGTRLTVV.

V and J are TRBV30 and TRBJ2-7; the D gene is possibly TRBD1 (5 bases). CDR1 GTSNPN and CDR2 SVGIG come from the germline V gene (reference sequence). Trimming left V 2 bases short and J 1 base short, with 6 bases between. The CDR3 extends over 12 amino acids. The CDR3: CAWSRQSYEQYV. Here the CDR3 DNA reads TGTGCCTGGAGTCGACAGTCCTACGAGCAGTACGTC.

In its sample, this clone ranks as large. The chain employs TRBV14 and TRBJ2-7; D is ambiguous. CDR1 SGHDN and CDR2 FVKESK come from the germline V gene. Trimming took 1 base from V and 2 from J, leaving 15 bases between them. This CDR3 contains 16 residues. The CDR3 reads CASSQVGTMYTYEQYF. The CDR3 DNA sequence: TGTGCCAGCAGCCAAGTGGGAACCATGTATACCTACGAGCAGTACTTC. The full variable domain, its missing parts supplied by reference TRBV14 and TRBJ2-7, is EAGVTQFPSHSVIEKGQTVTLRCDPISGHDNLYWYRRVMGKEIKFLLHFVKESKQDESGMPNNRFLAERTGGTYSTLKVQPAELEDSGVYFCASSQVGTMYTYEQYFGPGTRLTVT.

J is TRBJ2-5 and V is TRBV5-4, with 7 bases fitting TRBD1. V lost 4 bases, J lost 5 bases, and 5 bases stayed unmatched. This CDR3 spans 13 amino acids. Germline V lookup: CDR1 SGHNT, CDR2 YYREEE (reference sequence). CDR3 sequence (DNA): TGTGCCAGCAGCAGACGACAGGGTGAGACCCAGTACTTC. This gives the protein CASSRRQGETQYF.

The rearrangement links TRBV6-1 to TRBJ2-5; maybe TRBD2 (7 bases). The CDR3 has 14 residues. The V gene's germline CDR1 is MNHNS and CDR2 SASEGT. The V gene lost 6 bases and the J gene lost 1 base, with 12 bases spanning the gap. The CDR3 is CASSGGGGQETQYF. DNA of the CDR3: TGTGCCAGCAGCGGAGGGGGGGGCCAAGAGACCCAGTACTTC.